The clone carrying this T cell receptor beta chain showed up just once. What it recognizes is unknown. The CDR3 covers 13 residues. V was trimmed by 4 bases and J by 5 bases, leaving 13 bases between them. Germline CDR1 and CDR2: SGHRS and YFSETQ. These data are taken from a study of OX40 agonist ivuxolimab in advanced cancers. Method: immunoSEQ multiplex PCR; TCRdb's copy keeps in-frame clones and lacks some. The top ten clones hold 0.55% to 0.8% of a sample with roughly 80,000 clones, 90% of them seen once. Study conclusions and caveats: The study observed clonal expansion of CD4+ and CD8+ blood T cells by week 6 at 0.1 to 3.0 mg/kg.

This TCR came from an adult with an advanced solid tumor such as melanoma, head and neck, liver or kidney cancer. J is TRBJ2-7 and V is TRBV5-1; no firm D call. Material: CD4+ or CD8+ T cells sorted from blood, obtained in a trial of the OX40 agonist ivuxolimab. The CDR3 here is CASSPHAPHEQYF. CDR3 nucleotides: TGCGCCAGCAGCCCCCACGCCCCCCACGAGCAGTACTTC.